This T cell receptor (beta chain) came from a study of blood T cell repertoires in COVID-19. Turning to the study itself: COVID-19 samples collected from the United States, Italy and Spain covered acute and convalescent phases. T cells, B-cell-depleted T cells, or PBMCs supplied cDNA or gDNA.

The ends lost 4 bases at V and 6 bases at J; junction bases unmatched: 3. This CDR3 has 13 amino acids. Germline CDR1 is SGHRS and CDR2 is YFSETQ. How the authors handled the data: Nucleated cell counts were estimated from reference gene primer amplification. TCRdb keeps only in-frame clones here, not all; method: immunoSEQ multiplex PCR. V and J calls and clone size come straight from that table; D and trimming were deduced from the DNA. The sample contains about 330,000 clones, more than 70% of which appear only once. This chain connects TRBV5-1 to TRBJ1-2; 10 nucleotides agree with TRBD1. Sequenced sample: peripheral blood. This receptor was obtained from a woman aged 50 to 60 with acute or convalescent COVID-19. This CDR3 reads CASSPGTGDGYTF. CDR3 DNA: TGCGCCAGCAGCCCCGGGACAGGGGATGGCTACACCTTC.